One sample yielded the 16 T cell receptor beta chains listed below, sequenced in a study of graft-versus-host responses after intestinal transplantation. No antigens are known for them. Clones were read by immunoSEQ multiplex PCR, and TCRdb kept only the in-frame ones, dropping some. The profile shows about 93,000 clones, roughly 93% of them singletons. The material was unstimulated CD8+ T cells sorted from spleen or lymph node cells, obtained before intestinal transplant. The receptors stem from a human donor who received an intestinal transplant.

CDR3 in DNA: TGTGCCAGCAGTGATCCGGTAGCGGGGTCATACGAGCAGTACTTC. This translates into CASSDPVAGSYEQYF. This chain uses TRBV2 with TRBJ2-7; TRBD2 agrees at 8 bases. CDR1 SNHLY and CDR2 FYNNEI come from the germline V gene. The CDR3 is 15 amino acids. V was pared by 3 bases and J by 4 bases, with 8 bases of the junction left unmatched.

V is TRBV27 and J is TRBJ2-1, with D perhaps TRBD2 (6 bases). The CDR3 length is 17 residues. Trimming left V 3 bases short and J 6 bases short, with 21 bases between. Germline assignment: CDR1 MNHEY and CDR2 SMNVEV (reference sequence). CDR3 sequence (DNA): TGTGCCAGCAGTTTTGTGCCTGTGGAGGGTCTCTCCAATGAGCAGTTCTTC. Translation: CASSFVPVEGLSNEQFF.

The J gene is TRBJ1-1, the V gene TRBV30; 7 bases are a match to TRBD1. Germline CDR1 is GTSNPN and CDR2 is SVGIG (reference sequence). This CDR3 spans 13 amino acids. The V and J ends lost 7 bases and 6 bases, in that order; junction bases with no gene match: 11. The CDR3 loop reads CALGQAEVAEAFF. CDR3 nucleotides: TGTGCCTTAGGACAGGCCGAAGTTGCTGAAGCTTTCTTT.

V gene TRBV7-8 combines with J gene TRBJ2-7, with D hard to call. V lost 5 bases, J lost 3 bases, and 14 bases lay in between. CDR1 is SGHVS and CDR2 is FQNEAQ in the germline V gene. This CDR3 region has 14 residues. The CDR3 DNA sequence: TGTGCCAGCAGCCTGCTCTTAATAGTCTACGAGCAGTACTTC. It specifies CASSLLLIVYEQYF.

This chain connects TRBV5-6 to TRBJ2-1, with D perhaps TRBD2 (6 bases). V lost 3 bases and J 4 bases, leaving 11 bases between the germline ends. The CDR3 loop spans 14 amino acids. Per the germline V gene, CDR1 is SGHDT and CDR2 is YYEEEE. The CDR3 DNA reads as TGTGCCAGCAGCTCATTCCGGGAGTACAATGAGCAGTTCTTC. Protein product: CASSSFREYNEQFF.

The V gene is TRBV9, the J gene TRBJ2-5; unclear D gene. Trimming stripped 3 bases from V and 4 bases from J, with 10 bases between. The CDR3 has 13 amino acids. Germline CDR1 is SGDLS and CDR2 is YYNGEE. The CDR3, as DNA: TGTGCCAGCAGCGGAGGTATGCGAGAGACCCAGTACTTC. This encodes CASSGGMRETQYF.

This clone was counted once. The gene calls are TRBV13 and TRBJ1-5; 8 nucleotides align to TRBD1. The V and J ends lost 0 bases and 3 bases, in that order; junction bases with no gene match: 4. Looked up from germline, CDR1 is PRHDT and CDR2 is FYEKMQ (reference sequence). The CDR3 runs 16 residues. DNA of the CDR3: TGTGCCAGCAGCTTAGGTTGGGGACAGGACAATCAGCCCCAGCATTTT. Protein sequence: CASSLGWGQDNQPQHF.

This chain links TRBV2 with TRBJ2-5; D may be TRBD1 (6 bases). Germline loops: CDR1 SNHLY, CDR2 FYNNEI. CDR3 size: 14 residues. Trimming stripped 5 bases from V and 8 bases from J, with 18 bases between. The CDR3 DNA is TGTGCCAGCAGTCAGGGACACGAAGAGGATACCCAGTACTTC. It is translated as CASSQGHEEDTQYF.

The V and J genes are TRBV11-2 and TRBJ2-3; weak D call: TRBD2 (5 bases). V lost 5 bases to trimming and J lost 1 base, with 13 bases between them. The CDR3 length is 15 residues. Germline CDR1 is SGHAT and CDR2 is FQNNGV. CDR3 DNA sequence: TGTGCCAGCAGCCCCATGTACGGGGGCACAGATACGCAGTATTTT. It yields the protein CASSPMYGGTDTQYF. Supplemented by reference TRBV11-2 and TRBJ2-3, the full variable domain reads EAGVAQSPRYKIIEKRQSVAFWCNPISGHATLYWYQQILGQGPKLLIQFQNNGVVDDSQLPKDRFSAERLKGVDSTLKIQPAKLEDSAVYLCASSPMYGGTDTQYFGPGTRLTVL.

The chain uses TRBV7-9 and TRBJ1-6; maybe TRBD1 (5 bases). The V gene lost 3 bases and the J gene lost 0 bases, with 9 bases spanning the gap. This CDR3 spans 16 amino acids. Germline CDR1 SEHNR, CDR2 FQNEAQ (reference sequence). This chain's CDR3 is CASSFTGSSYNSPLHF. DNA for the CDR3: TGTGCCAGCAGCTTTACAGGTAGCTCCTATAATTCACCCCTCCACTTT.

V and J are TRBV7-9 and TRBJ2-3; 8 bases map to TRBD2. The germline V gene has CDR1 SEHNR and CDR2 FQNEAQ (reference sequence). V was clipped by 5 bases and J by 8 bases; unmatched bases: 15. CDR3 length: 16 residues. The CDR3: CASSPRTSYPQGTQYF. CDR3 coding DNA: TGTGCCAGCAGCCCACGGACTAGCTACCCCCAGGGTACGCAGTATTTT.

The rearrangement links TRBV11-2 to TRBJ1-1; D possibly corresponds to TRBD1 (6 bases). Germline CDR1 is SGHAT and CDR2 is FQNNGV. Trimming removed 1 base from V and 5 bases from J, with 11 bases in between. There are 14 residues in the CDR3. CDR3 region: CASSLGSGATEAFF. As DNA, the CDR3 is TGTGCCAGCAGCTTAGGATCAGGGGCGACTGAAGCTTTCTTT.

This chain uses TRBV27 with TRBJ2-1; D is perhaps TRBD1 (6 bases). Between the trimmed V and J ends, which lost 4 bases and 9 bases, there was a span of 25 bases. The CDR3 is 17 residues long. Per the germline V gene, CDR1 is MNHEY and CDR2 is SMNVEV (reference sequence). CDR3 region: CASSSLDSLQLGGEQFF. The DNA for the CDR3 is TGTGCCAGCAGTTCACTGGACAGCCTACAGCTTGGGGGTGAGCAGTTCTTC.

The V call is TRBV11-2, the J call TRBJ1-5; unclear D gene. The CDR3 totals 15 residues. Deletions cut 2 bases from V and 5 bases from J, with 13 bases between. CDR1 is SGHAT, CDR2 FQNNGV, per germline. The DNA of the CDR3 is TGTGCCAGCAGCTTAAGCGGGAGGAACGATCAGCCCCAGCATTTT. This sequence encodes CASSLSGRNDQPQHF.

The CDR3 DNA reads as TGTGCCAGCAGTTTATCAGGGGTCGGTACTGAAGCTTTCTTT. Translated, it gives CASSLSGVGTEAFF. V usage is TRBV27 and J usage is TRBJ1-1; weak D call: TRBD1 (5 bases). With 0 bases removed from V and 5 bases from J, the gap between germline ends came to 10 bases. Germline assignment: CDR1 MNHEY and CDR2 SMNVEV (reference sequence). CDR3 length: 14 residues.

J is TRBJ2-7 and V is TRBV4-3; D ambiguous. V was pared by 0 bases and J by 0 bases, with 6 bases between. Germline-derived CDR1 and CDR2 are LGHNA and YSLEER. The CDR3 has 14 residues. The DNA of the CDR3 is TGCGCCAGCAGCCAAGAACTCGGCTCCTACGAGCAGTACTTC. Encoded protein: CASSQELGSYEQYF.